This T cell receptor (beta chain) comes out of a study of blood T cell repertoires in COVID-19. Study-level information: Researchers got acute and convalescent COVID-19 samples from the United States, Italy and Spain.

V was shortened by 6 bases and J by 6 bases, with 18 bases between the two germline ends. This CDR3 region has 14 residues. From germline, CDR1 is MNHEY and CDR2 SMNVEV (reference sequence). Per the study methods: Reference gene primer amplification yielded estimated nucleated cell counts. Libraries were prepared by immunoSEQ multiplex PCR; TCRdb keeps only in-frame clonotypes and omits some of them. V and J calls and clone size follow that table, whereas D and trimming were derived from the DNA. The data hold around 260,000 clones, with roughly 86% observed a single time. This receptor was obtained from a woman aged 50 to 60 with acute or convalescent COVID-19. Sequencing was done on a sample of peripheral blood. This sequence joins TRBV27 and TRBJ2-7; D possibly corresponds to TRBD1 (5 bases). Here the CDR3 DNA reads TGTGCCAGCAGACAAAGGGGTCCGGCAGCCGAGCAGTACTTC. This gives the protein CASRQRGPAAEQYF.